A selection of T cell receptor beta chains follows, all from one sample in a study of blood T cell repertoires in COVID-19. Libraries were prepared by immunoSEQ multiplex PCR; TCRdb keeps only in-frame clonotypes and omits some of them. Here the sample spans 150,000 or so clones, roughly 91% being singletons. The sample consisted of peripheral blood. These receptors were taken from a man aged 55 to 70 with active or convalescent COVID-19. CDR3s include the opening cysteine and the closing phenylalanine or tryptophan. A D gene is named only where the DNA matches it firmly. Clone sizes are given selectively: once, few, many, or a class where the clone is expanded.

d_gene | j_gene | abundance | v_gene | CDR3aa | CDR3nt
- | TRBJ2-5 | - | TRBV5-5 | CASSLVVYEPTETQYF | TGTGCCAGCAGCTTAGTGGTCTACGAACCCACGGAGACCCAGTACTTC
TRBD1 | TRBJ2-5 | once | TRBV6-1 | CASSEALGGTGMETQYF | TGTGCCAGCAGTGAAGCGCTTGGGGGGACAGGGATGGAGACCCAGTACTTC
TRBD2 | TRBJ2-1 | - | TRBV3-1/TRBV3-2 | CASSQVGTSGSRNEQFF | TGTGCCAGCAGCCAAGTTGGGACTAGCGGGAGTAGGAATGAGCAGTTCTTC
- | TRBJ2-7 | - | TRBV28 | CASSLTQVPSYEQYF | TGTGCCAGCAGTTTAACGCAGGTTCCCTCCTACGAGCAGTACTTC
- | TRBJ1-5 | - | TRBV5-1 | CASSSGRRNQPQHF | TGCGCCAGCAGCTCGGGTCGGCGCAATCAGCCCCAGCATTTT
TRBD1 | TRBJ2-1 | - | TRBV7-3 | CASSLDRGSYNEQFF | TGTGCCAGCAGCCTCGACAGGGGGAGCTACAATGAGCAGTTCTTC
TRBD1 | TRBJ1-2 | - | TRBV2 | CASSDGGQNYGYTF | TGTGCCAGCAGTGATGGGGGACAGAACTATGGCTACACCTTC
TRBD2 | TRBJ2-3 | - | TRBV9 | CASSVAPLSSGRRDTQYF | TGTGCCAGCAGCGTAGCCCCTCTGTCTAGCGGGAGAAGGGATACGCAGTATTTT
- | TRBJ1-3 | - | TRBV9 | CASSALGRRSSGNTIYF | TGTGCCAGCAGCGCCCTGGGGAGGAGATCCTCCGGAAACACCATATATTTT
- | TRBJ2-7 | - | TRBV11-1 | CASSPDTYEQYF | TGTGCCAGCAGCCCCGACACCTACGAGCAGTACTTC
- | TRBJ1-4 | - | TRBV7-9 | CASSRQNPTNEKLFF | TGTGCCAGCAGCCGTCAGAACCCAACTAATGAAAAACTGTTTTTT
TRBD1 | TRBJ2-1 | many | TRBV5-5 | CASSTGTGVIEQFF | TGTGCCAGCAGTACTGGGACAGGGGTAATTGAGCAGTTCTTC
- | TRBJ1-4 | - | TRBV9 | CASSVLERPGLNEKLFF | TGTGCCAGCAGCGTACTGGAGCGTCCTGGCCTTAATGAAAAACTGTTTTTT
- | TRBJ1-1 | - | TRBV7-3 | CASSLTPGTEAFF | TGTGCCAGCAGCTTAACACCCGGGACTGAAGCTTTCTTT
TRBD1 | TRBJ2-7 | - | TRBV7-2 | CASSRDRALYEQYF | TGTGCCAGCAGCAGGGACAGGGCCCTCTACGAGCAGTACTTC
TRBD1 | TRBJ1-2 | - | TRBV5-6 | CASSSTRQGSIDGYTF | TGTGCCAGCAGCTCAACACGACAGGGGAGTATTGATGGCTACACCTTC
- | TRBJ2-3 | - | TRBV5-4 | CASSLGSSVADTQYF | TGTGCCAGCAGCTTGGGAAGTTCAGTGGCAGATACGCAGTATTTT
- | TRBJ1-5 | - | TRBV2 | CASRRGGQPQHF | TGTGCCAGCAGGAGGGGAGGTCAGCCCCAGCATTTT
TRBD2 | TRBJ2-5 | few | TRBV4-2 | CASSQEPSGGQETQYF | TGTGCCAGCAGCCAAGAGCCTAGCGGGGGACAAGAGACCCAGTACTTC
- | TRBJ1-5 | - | TRBV2 | CASSEALAPSNQPQHF | TGTGCCAGCAGTGAAGCGCTAGCCCCCAGCAATCAGCCCCAGCATTTT
TRBD1 | TRBJ1-2 | - | TRBV28 | CASITSGTGGFGYTF | TGTGCCAGCATAACCTCCGGGACAGGCGGGTTCGGCTACACCTTC
- | TRBJ2-5 | - | TRBV19 | CASSTGYGPAGTQYF | TGTGCCAGTAGTACAGGGTACGGTCCCGCCGGGACCCAGTACTTC
TRBD1 | TRBJ1-2 | - | TRBV7-2 | CASSSAPGQGDGYTF | TGTGCCAGCAGCTCCGCCCCGGGACAGGGCGATGGCTACACCTTC
- | TRBJ1-5 | - | TRBV30 | CAWSFGGDQPQHF | TGTGCCTGGAGTTTCGGGGGGGATCAGCCCCAGCATTTT
TRBD1 | TRBJ1-5 | - | TRBV7-8 | CASSLAGQGAQPQHF | TGTGCCAGCAGCTTAGCGGGACAGGGTGCTCAGCCCCAGCATTTT
- | TRBJ1-1 | - | TRBV3-1/TRBV3-2 | CASRAVQGTEAFF | TGTGCCAGCAGGGCCGTACAGGGAACTGAAGCTTTCTTT
TRBD2 | TRBJ2-7 | - | TRBV2 | CASRRLAGLSYEQYF | TGTGCCAGCAGAAGACTAGCGGGATTAAGCTACGAGCAGTACTTC
- | TRBJ1-2 | - | TRBV7-2 | CASSLFGQGRITTF | TGTGCCAGCAGCTTATTTGGGCAGGGGCGAATAACCACCTTC
TRBD1 | TRBJ1-4 | - | TRBV4-1 | CASSQMTGTVEKLFF | TGCGCCAGCAGCCAAATGACCGGGACAGTTGAAAAACTGTTTTTT
- | TRBJ2-3 | - | TRBV9 | CASGWASGTDTQYF | TGTGCCAGCGGCTGGGCTAGCGGCACAGATACGCAGTATTTT
- | TRBJ1-2 | once | TRBV4-3 | CASSQDQGWPDGYTF | TGCGCCAGCAGCCAAGATCAGGGGTGGCCGGATGGCTACACCTTC
- | TRBJ2-2 | - | TRBV24-1 | CATSDLPKGELFF | TGTGCCACCAGTGATTTGCCTAAAGGGGAGCTGTTTTTT
TRBD2 | TRBJ2-4 | - | TRBV28 | CASRRTSGRYIQYF | TGTGCCAGCAGAAGGACTAGCGGGAGGTACATTCAGTACTTC
- | TRBJ1-5 | - | TRBV21-1 | CASSSRGYGTVRGYQPQHF | TGTGCCAGCAGCTCCCGGGGGTATGGGACAGTGAGGGGGTATCAGCCCCAGCATTTT
TRBD1 | TRBJ1-5 | - | TRBV30 | CAWTKDDRAQPQHF | TGTGCCTGGACAAAGGATGACAGGGCTCAGCCCCAGCATTTT
- | TRBJ1-4 | few | TRBV10-3 | CAISEGLGDEKLFF | TGTGCCATCAGTGAAGGGTTAGGGGATGAAAAACTGTTTTTT
- | TRBJ1-2 | - | TRBV11-2 | CASSKQSTYGYTF | TGTGCCAGCAGCAAACAGTCAACCTATGGCTACACCTTC
TRBD1 | TRBJ1-3 | - | TRBV5-1 | CASSLGPGGGNTIYF | TGCGCCAGCAGCTTGGGCCCAGGGGGTGGAAACACCATATATTTT
- | TRBJ2-2 | - | TRBV9 | CASSPGVLGELFF | TGTGCCAGCAGTCCGGGGGTCCTCGGGGAGCTGTTTTTT
TRBD2 | TRBJ2-3 | - | TRBV9 | CASSLQGSGGTTDTQYF | TGTGCCAGCAGTCTACAGGGTAGCGGGGGGACCACAGATACGCAGTATTTT
TRBD1 | TRBJ2-1 | - | TRBV14 | CASSHVTGGHNEQFF | TGTGCCAGCAGCCATGTTACAGGGGGCCACAATGAGCAGTTCTTC
- | TRBJ2-7 | - | TRBV21-1 | CASEEGYEQYF | TGTGCCAGCGAAGAGGGCTACGAGCAGTACTTC
TRBD1 | TRBJ1-1 | - | TRBV14 | CASSQDSTRTGGRAEAFF | TGTGCCAGCAGCCAAGATTCTACCCGGACAGGGGGAAGGGCTGAAGCTTTCTTT
- | TRBJ2-1 | - | TRBV6-2/TRBV6-3 | CASSYSVLQFF | TGTGCCAGCAGTTACTCGGTCCTACAGTTCTTC
- | TRBJ1-1 | - | TRBV7-3 | CASSLAGPTNTEAFF | TGTGCCAGCAGCTTAGCGGGACCCACGAACACTGAAGCTTTCTTT
- | TRBJ2-1 | - | TRBV19 | CASSPLRGGGQSEQFF | TGTGCCAGTAGTCCCCTGAGGGGAGGGGGGCAAAGTGAGCAGTTCTTC
TRBD1 | TRBJ1-2 | once | TRBV5-1 | CASSDDRGGGYTF | TGCGCCAGCAGCGACGACAGGGGAGGAGGCTACACCTTC
- | TRBJ1-4 | - | TRBV7-9 | CASSLTGGNEKLFF | TGTGCCAGCAGCTTGACAGGCGGTAATGAAAAACTGTTTTTT
TRBD1 | TRBJ1-2 | - | TRBV5-1 | CASSFGQGGYGYTF | TGCGCCAGCAGCTTCGGACAGGGGGGATACGGCTACACCTTC
- | TRBJ1-3 | once | TRBV5-6 | CASSLGANYGNTIYF | TGTGCCAGCAGCTTGGGCGCTAACTATGGAAACACCATATATTTT
TRBD1 | TRBJ2-2 | - | TRBV18 | CASSPNPGGLGELFF | TGTGCCAGCTCACCAAACCCAGGGGGCCTCGGGGAGCTGTTTTTT
- | TRBJ2-1 | - | TRBV12-5 | CASGLDATGYNEQFF | TGTGCTAGTGGTTTGGACGCCACGGGATACAATGAGCAGTTCTTC
- | TRBJ2-1 | - | TRBV14 | CASSREAGWYNEQFF | TGTGCCAGCAGCCGAGAAGCAGGGTGGTACAATGAGCAGTTCTTC
TRBD1 | TRBJ1-4 | - | TRBV27 | CASSFPRQGAREKLFF | TGTGCCAGCAGTTTCCCCCGACAGGGGGCGAGGGAAAAACTGTTTTTT
- | TRBJ2-1 | - | TRBV20-1 | CSAGASREQFF | TGCAGTGCTGGGGCCTCGAGAGAGCAGTTCTTC
- | TRBJ2-5 | once | TRBV15 | CATSSPSGTQYF | TGTGCCACCAGCAGCCCTTCGGGGACCCAGTACTTC
- | TRBJ2-3 | - | TRBV5-1 | CASRQPGGSTDTQYF | TGCGCCAGCAGACAACCGGGCGGGTCCACAGATACGCAGTATTTT
TRBD1 | TRBJ1-1 | - | TRBV28 | CASSFSTGTVNTEAFF | TGTGCCAGCAGTTTTTCGACAGGGACCGTGAACACTGAAGCTTTCTTT
TRBD1 | TRBJ1-1 | many | TRBV9 | CASSVGRDRVTEAFF | TGTGCCAGCAGCGTAGGTCGGGACAGGGTCACTGAAGCTTTCTTT